This T cell receptor beta chain was sequenced for a study of memory CD4+ T cells and cytomegalovirus serostatus (dated by TCRdb to the late 2010s). Notes on the research overall: The roughly 33 healthy Belgian adults in the cohort included 9 who were CMV seropositive and 24 who were CMV seronegative. To replicate a published TCR-based CMV serostatus classifier, the researchers sequenced the CD4+ memory TCRbeta repertoires of a Belgian cohort whose cytomegalovirus serostatus was known.

In regard to this clone: Its binding antigen is unknown. Nothing much larger sits one base from this clone, and base qualities are not available.

The Quick-DNA Microprep Kit was used to extract genomic DNA from the sorted cells. TCRbeta DNA was amplified with the immunoSEQ hsTCRbeta kit following the manufacturer's protocol. An Illumina MiSeq instrument was used to sequence the TCRbeta libraries. Concerning the study's data processing: Once out-of-frame sequences had been removed, a few million distinct TCRbeta sequences were left, which works out to an average of roughly 67,000 per individual. Each individual was scored by the count of 150 to 200 previously reported CMV-associated TCRbeta sequences and the total productive distinct TCRbeta count. A beta-binomial model was reimplemented in Python, and scikit-learn random forests with default parameters were trained on US cohort data. Classifier performance on the Belgian cohort was summarized as median AUC with percentile confidence intervals over 10,000 bootstrap iterations. TCRdb mirrors the immuneACCESS table, restricted to in-frame sequences. Some clones are absent from its copies; in checked studies, under half trace to an unresolved V gene, and the reason for the others is unknown. V, J and clone size were drawn from that table, and D and trimming were deduced from the DNA. The sample yields 25,000 to 35,000 clones; approximately 76% were counted once. The top ten hold 0.63% of the sample.

The full study reports these points: The results were interpreted as suggesting that the CMV-associated TCR signature is mostly present in the CD4+ memory repertoire. Among the 150 to 200 previously reported CMV-associated TCRbeta sequences, 67 showed up in the CD4+ memory repertoires, with each one found in between one and five individuals. The original-framework classifier achieved a median bootstrapped AUC of about 0.94 with a 95% CI of 0.76-1.00 on the Belgian cohort. Only CD4+CD45RO+ memory cells were sequenced, in contrast to the original study, which included naive and memory CD4+ and CD8+ populations. CMV serostatus prediction reached a median bootstrapped AUC of 0.95 with the original framework and just under 0.93 with a US-trained random forest.

The CDR3 sequence holds 16 residues, the cysteine and phenylalanine included. Just CDR3 DNA is preserved here, 48 bases in frame from base 1. CDR1 LGHNA and CDR2 YSLEER are derived from the germline V gene. Relative to germline, V is missing 0 bases and J is missing 0 bases, with 1 base of the junction outside any gene match. A FACSAria II was used to sort memory CD4+ T cells, defined as single viable CD3+CD4+CD8-CD45RO+ cells. To determine CMV serostatus, a Roche Elecsys assay was used that detects serum IgG against CMV pp150, pp28, p38 and p52. Once the samples were thawed, total CD4+ T cells were enriched through positive selection using CD4 magnetic microbeads. Samples originated from another study that specifically interrogated the CD4+ T cell memory repertoire. Peripheral blood mononuclear cells were isolated and cryopreserved according to standard operating procedures, and serum was kept at -80 degrees C. The staining used CD3-PerCP (BW264/56), CD4-APC (RPA-T4), CD45RO-PE (UCHT1) and CD8-Pacific Orange (3B5) antibodies, and Sytox blue was used to exclude non-viable cells.

What was sequenced was memory CD4+ T cells from blood. Recombination linked TRBV4-3 to TRBJ1-1; the junction holds 10 bases that match TRBD1. The clonotype originates from an adult in good health and CMV-seronegative. Some clones in this sample may be carry-over from other donors' samples. The nucleotide sequence is TGCGCCAGCAGCCAAGAGGGGACAGGGGTGAACACTGAAGCTTTCTTT. Its translation reads: CASSQEGTGVNTEAFF.